The next 21 T cell receptor beta chains were all read from a single sample in a study of blood T cell repertoires in COVID-19. Some clones are missing from TCRdb's copy, which holds only in-frame ones; the method was immunoSEQ multiplex PCR. The sample contains 350,000 or so clones, 87% of which appear only once. Sequenced material: peripheral blood. Receptors originate from a woman aged 25 to 39 with COVID-19, enrolled during active disease.

The rearrangement joins TRBV9 to TRBJ2-7; TRBD1 matches 10 bases. J lost 7 bases, V lost 3 bases, and 10 bases had no gene match. Looked up from germline, CDR1 is SGDLS and CDR2 is YYNGEE. The CDR3 is 15 amino acids. This CDR3 is CASSALGQGYGEQYF. CDR3 bases: TGTGCCAGCAGCGCCCTGGGACAGGGGTATGGGGAGCAGTACTTC.

The chain has TRBV7-8 and TRBJ2-1; the D gene is possibly TRBD2 (6 bases). In germline, CDR1 is SGHVS, CDR2 FQNEAQ. V was pared by 5 bases and J by 9 bases, with 11 bases between. The CDR3 runs 12 residues. CDR3 bases: TGTGCCAGCAGCCCCCACGGGGGTGAGCAGTTCTTC. Its translation is CASSPHGGEQFF. Full variable domain (missing parts from reference TRBV7-8 and TRBJ2-1): GAGVSQSPRYKVAKRGQDVALRCDPISGHVSLFWYQQALGQGPEFLTYFQNEAQLDKSGLPSDRFFAERPEGSVSTLKIQRTQQEDSAVYLCASSPHGGEQFFGPGTRLTVL.

V usage is TRBV11-2 and J usage is TRBJ2-3; TRBD2 is a possible D gene (6 bases). The CDR3 is 16 residues long. In germline, CDR1 is SGHAT, CDR2 FQNNGV. Deletions cut 6 bases from V and 0 bases from J, with 16 bases between. The CDR3 protein is CASRSPGRTSTDTQYF. The CDR3 nucleotides are TGTGCCAGCAGATCGCCGGGGAGGACTAGCACAGATACGCAGTATTTT. The full variable domain, with the rest looked up from reference TRBV11-2 and TRBJ2-3, is EAGVAQSPRYKIIEKRQSVAFWCNPISGHATLYWYQQILGQGPKLLIQFQNNGVVDDSQLPKDRFSAERLKGVDSTLKIQPAKLEDSAVYLCASRSPGRTSTDTQYFGPGTRLTVL.

The V call is TRBV27, the J call TRBJ2-3, with D hard to call. CDR1 MNHEY and CDR2 SMNVEV come from the germline V gene (reference sequence). This CDR3 comprises 13 residues. V lost 7 bases to trimming and J lost 6 bases, with 14 bases between them. CDR3 sequence: CASKRLPADTQYF. The CDR3 DNA sequence: TGTGCCAGCAAGCGACTCCCGGCTGATACGCAGTATTTT.

There are a few counts of this clone. The rearrangement uses TRBV2 and TRBJ1-3, with D tentatively TRBD1 (5 bases). CDR1 is SNHLY and CDR2 is FYNNEI in the germline V gene. With 6 bases removed from V and 0 bases from J, the gap between germline ends came to 21 bases. The CDR3 loop spans 18 amino acids. The chain's CDR3 is CASSLGGGRPTSGNTIYF. DNA of the CDR3: TGTGCCAGCAGCCTGGGGGGTGGCAGACCAACCTCTGGAAACACCATATATTTT.

The CDR3 bases are TGTGCCAGCAGCTTAGAGGGTTGGGGGCTAACTGAAGCTTTCTTT. Translated: CASSLEGWGLTEAFF. The chain recombines TRBV7-8 with TRBJ1-1, with D possibly being TRBD1 (6 bases). Trimming shortened V by 1 base and J by 5 bases, and 14 bases separated the two germline ends. The CDR3 runs to 15 residues. The germline CDR1 and CDR2 sequences are SGHVS and FQNEAQ.

The rearrangement joins TRBV10-2 to TRBJ1-1; D remains ambiguous. CDR1 WSHSY and CDR2 SAAADI come from the germline V gene. Trimming took off 4 bases at V and 4 bases at J, with 4 bases between the two ends. This CDR3 is built from 11 residues. Here the CDR3 DNA reads TGCGCCAGCAGTGGGCCCACTGAAGCTTTCTTT. Translated, it gives CASSGPTEAFF.

This clone was counted only a few times. This rearrangement joins TRBV28 to TRBJ2-5; 7 nucleotides line up with TRBD2. Germline trimming cut 2 bases from V and 3 bases from J; bases unmatched to any gene: 6. Germline V gives CDR1 MDHEN, CDR2 SYDVKM. This CDR3 comprises 15 residues. The CDR3 region is CASSLRVGREETQYF. Written as DNA, the CDR3 is TGTGCCAGCAGTTTACGGGTAGGGAGGGAAGAGACCCAGTACTTC. Looking up the rest from reference TRBV28 and TRBJ2-5 gives the full variable domain: DVKVTQSSRYLVKRTGEKVFLECVQDMDHENMFWYRQDPGLGLRLIYFSYDVKMKEKGDIPEGYSVSREKKERFSLILESASTNQTSMYLCASSLRVGREETQYFGPGTRLLVL.

This chain's CDR3 is CASSRRTSGSSYEQYF. The DNA for the CDR3 is TGTGCCAGCAGCCGACGGACTAGCGGGAGCTCCTACGAGCAGTACTTC. The rearrangement links TRBV11-2 to TRBJ2-7; 13 nucleotides match TRBD2. The V gene end was trimmed by 5 bases and the J gene end by 0 bases; junction bases not matched to a gene: 4. CDR1 and CDR2 from the germline V gene are SGHAT and FQNNGV. The CDR3 spans 16 residues.

The gene calls are TRBV6-2 or TRBV6-3 and TRBJ2-3, with 9 bases lining up with TRBD1. Germline values: CDR1 MNHEY, CDR2 SVGEGT. Trimming took 1 base from V and 3 from J; bases not matched to a gene: 2. The CDR3 covers 15 residues. DNA for the CDR3: TGTGCCAGCAGTTACTACAGGGGGCAAACAGATACGCAGTATTTT. This gives the protein CASSYYRGQTDTQYF.

V usage is TRBV6-1 and J usage is TRBJ2-3; perhaps TRBD2 as D (6 bases). This CDR3 is built from 17 residues. The V gene's germline CDR1 is MNHNS and CDR2 SASEGT. V was cut by 3 bases and J by 0 bases, with 16 bases left in between. CDR3 protein: CASSDSVAVLSTDTQYF. The CDR3 region has the DNA TGTGCCAGCAGTGATTCCGTAGCGGTCCTTAGCACAGATACGCAGTATTTT.

Written as DNA, the CDR3 is TGCGCCAGCAGCCAAGACGTTATTGGACAGCAGAACACTGAAGCTTTCTTT. This gives the protein CASSQDVIGQQNTEAFF. The rearrangement links TRBV4-3 to TRBJ1-1, with a weak D call TRBD1 (6 bases). Trimming took off 0 bases at V and 1 base at J, with 15 bases between the two ends. Germline V CDR1 and CDR2: LGHNA, YSLEER. The CDR3 has 17 residues.

This chain links TRBV7-2 with TRBJ2-1; 8 bases are shared with TRBD1. CDR1 and CDR2 from the germline V gene are SGHTA and FQGNSA. This CDR3 has 16 residues. J was trimmed by 3 bases and V by 1 base; bases with no gene match: 5. The CDR3 is CASSLEGTGNYNEQFF. The CDR3 nucleotides are TGTGCCAGCAGCTTAGAAGGGACAGGAAACTACAATGAGCAGTTCTTC.

The CDR3 region has the DNA TGTGCCAGCAGTTACGGTAGAAATCAGCCCCAGCATTTT. Translation gives CASSYGRNQPQHF. V gene TRBV6-2 or TRBV6-3 combines with J gene TRBJ1-5; D call uncertain. CDR1 and CDR2 (germline): MNHEY, SVGEGT. V was pared by 2 bases and J by 4 bases, with 6 bases between. The CDR3 loop spans 13 amino acids.

The gene calls are TRBV4-1 and TRBJ1-2; no clear D. V was cut by 0 bases and J by 7 bases, with 6 bases left in between. The CDR3 consists of 12 residues. The V gene's germline CDR1 is MGHRA and CDR2 YSYEKL. The CDR3 coding sequence is TGCGCCAGCAGCCAAGATATAGTTGGCTACACCTTC. As protein: CASSQDIVGYTF.

This rearrangement joins TRBV4-1 to TRBJ2-7, with a tentative D call TRBD1 (6 bases). V lost 4 bases and J 2 bases, leaving 9 bases between the germline ends. The germline V gene has CDR1 MGHRA and CDR2 YSYEKL. CDR3 length: 13 residues. The DNA of the CDR3 is TGCGCCAGCAGCCCTCGGGACACCTACGAGCAGTACTTC. Translated, it gives CASSPRDTYEQYF.

The chain employs TRBV6-5 and TRBJ2-7; D may be TRBD1 (6 bases). V was shortened by 5 bases and J by 4 bases, with 18 bases between the two germline ends. The CDR3 is 15 amino acids. Germline V gene data show CDR1 as MNHEY and CDR2 as SVGAGI. The CDR3 nucleotides read TGTGCCAGCAGTCCTACCGGGACACCCTCTTACGAGCAGTACTTC. Translation gives CASSPTGTPSYEQYF.

The chain has TRBV6-2 or TRBV6-3 and TRBJ2-7, with 11 bases identical to TRBD2. Germline V gives CDR1 MNHEY, CDR2 SVGEGT. There are 17 residues in the CDR3. V shed 6 bases, J shed 4 bases, and the junction held 14 bases outside the gene matches. This CDR3 reads CASSLPGTSGGGYEQYF. CDR3 nucleotides: TGTGCCAGCAGCCTTCCTGGGACTAGCGGTGGTGGTTACGAGCAGTACTTC.

The table lists this clone with a count of one. The V and J genes are TRBV9 and TRBJ2-5, with 9 bases that match TRBD1. From germline, CDR1 is SGDLS and CDR2 YYNGEE. The ends lost 2 bases at V and 5 bases at J; junction bases unmatched: 7. This CDR3 comprises 15 residues. The CDR3: CASSVSTGGRETQYF. The CDR3 nucleotides are TGTGCCAGCAGCGTCAGCACAGGGGGCCGGGAGACCCAGTACTTC.

V and J are TRBV7-3 and TRBJ2-4; 7 bases agree with TRBD2. The trim removed 3 bases at V and 9 bases at J, leaving 8 bases unmatched. This CDR3 has 14 amino acids. Germline V gives CDR1 SGHTA, CDR2 FQGTGA. The CDR3 is CASSLASGGGIQYF. The CDR3 DNA follows: TGTGCCAGCAGCTTGGCTAGCGGCGGGGGCATTCAGTACTTC.

The chain recombines TRBV27 with TRBJ2-2; D is possibly TRBD1 (6 bases). Trimming cost V 8 bases and J 1 base, with 20 bases left between them. The CDR3 is 17 residues long. CDR1 and CDR2 from the germline V gene are MNHEY and SMNVEV (reference sequence). CDR3 sequence: CASPSGQPHLNTGELFF. CDR3 DNA: TGTGCCAGCCCCTCGGGACAACCGCATCTGAACACCGGGGAGCTGTTTTTT.